This T cell receptor beta chain was identified in a study of T cells in Graves' hyperthyroidism and ophthalmopathy. General observations from the study: Blood also held most thyroid clonotypes expanded beyond 0.001. Ophthalmopathy onset followed model prediction by a median about seven months.

V shed 4 bases, J shed 0 bases, and the junction held 7 bases outside the gene matches. Germline assignment: CDR1 SGHRS and CDR2 YFSETQ. The CDR3 runs 17 residues. This clonotype occurred many times. The antigen is undetermined. RNA transcripts were the template for amplifying TCR beta CDR3 regions. The HTBI set primed first-round TCR CDR3 RT-PCR. MiXCR was run by TCRdb on the multiplex PCR reads, yielding one entry per CDR3 protein. The sample records about 510,000 distinct CDR3 sequences, approximately 14% being singletons. Across 18 months, stable Graves' hyperthyroidism was marked by no progression to ophthalmopathy. Used for diagnoses were clinical symptoms, serum thyroxine and TRAb, thyroid ultrasound and orbital computed tomography.

The V gene is TRBV5-1, the J gene TRBJ2-3; 11 nucleotides align to TRBD2. The specimen was blood. The source of this sequence is a woman between 35 and 50 years old with Graves' hyperthyroidism. Written as DNA, the CDR3 is TGCGCCAGCAGCGGGACGGGACTAGCGGCTAGCACAGATACGCAGTATTTT. This gives the protein CASSGTGLAASTDTQYF.